One and the same sample provided the 15 T cell receptor beta chains below, sequenced in a study of shared clonotypes between healthy human individuals. Libraries were prepared by immunoSEQ multiplex PCR; TCRdb keeps only in-frame clonotypes and omits some of them. The sample consists of about 2.4 million clones, roughly 93% of them appearing once. Material: naive CD4+ T cells from PBMCs. Subset described: CD45RA+ positively selected. Receptor source: a man between 18 and 35 years old in good health. Some clones in this sample may be carry-over from other donors' samples.

The genes are TRBV29-1 and TRBJ2-7, with unresolved D. CDR3 length equals 12 residues. The germline gives CDR1 SQVTM, CDR2 ANQGSEA. The V end was cut by 6 bases, the J end by 4 bases, with 13 bases between. The CDR3 sequence: CSVAGIYYEQYF. The CDR3 nucleotides read TGCAGCGTGGCCGGTATCTATTACGAGCAGTACTTC.

The gene calls are TRBV18 and TRBJ2-2; D is undetermined. Per the germline V gene, CDR1 is KGHSH and CDR2 is LQKENI. The CDR3 runs to 16 residues. V was cut by 7 bases and J by 0 bases, with 15 bases left in between. CDR3 sequence (DNA): TGTGCCAGCTGTACGGCCGGGTACCCGAACACCGGGGAGCTGTTTTTT. Translated, it gives CASCTAGYPNTGELFF.

In regard to this clone: This same CDR3 is encoded by further DNA sequences in the sample. The DNA of the CDR3 is TGCGCCAGCAGTCACGGGACTAGCGAAGAGACCCAGTACTTC. This codes for CASSHGTSEETQYF. The V gene is TRBV5-1, the J gene TRBJ2-5; the match to TRBD2 covers 10 bases. The CDR3 is 14 amino acids. V lost 5 bases and J lost 3; bases outside the gene matches: 4. Germline CDR1 reads SGHRS; CDR2 reads YFSETQ.

The rearrangement joins TRBV11-2 to TRBJ1-2; D remains unclear. CDR1 and CDR2 (germline): SGHAT, FQNNGV. The CDR3 is 15 amino acids. The germline V and J ends were trimmed by 4 bases and 3 bases, with 15 bases remaining between them. CDR3 coding DNA: TGTGCCAGCAGCTCGAGGACCGCCCCAGACTATGGCTACACCTTC. The encoded protein is CASSSRTAPDYGYTF.

CDR3 residues: CASSLSGWATEAFF. The CDR3 nucleotides read TGTGCCAGCAGCTTATCAGGTTGGGCCACTGAAGCTTTCTTT. The rearrangement joins TRBV7-9 to TRBJ1-1, with D uncertain. The ends were cut back, 2 bases at V and 4 bases at J, with 11 bases in the middle. Germline V gene lookup returns CDR1 SEHNR and CDR2 FQNEAQ (reference sequence). This CDR3 is 14 amino acids long.

The chain joins TRBV28 to TRBJ2-7; 7 bases align to TRBD2. This CDR3 contains 16 residues. V lost 6 bases to trimming and J lost 1 base; unmatched junction nucleotides: 12. Germline-derived CDR1 and CDR2 are MDHEN and SYDVKM. In nucleotides, the CDR3 is TGTGCCAGCAGCCCACCCACTAGCGCTGCTTCCTACGAGCAGTACTTC. Translation gives CASSPPTSAASYEQYF.

The CDR3 here is CASRSQGRANVLTF. CDR3 sequence (DNA): TGTGCCAGCAGGTCCCAGGGGAGGGCCAACGTCCTGACTTTC. The rearrangement joins TRBV6-5 to TRBJ2-6, with D possibly being TRBD1 (6 bases). Trimming pared 6 bases from V and 5 bases from J, leaving 11 bases between. Germline V gene sequence: CDR1 MNHEY, CDR2 SVGAGI. The CDR3 is 14 residues long.

The V and J genes are TRBV19 and TRBJ2-6; D unresolved. The length of the CDR3 is 16 residues. CDR1 LNHDA and CDR2 SQIVND come from the germline V gene (reference sequence). Trimming pared 6 bases from V and 0 bases from J, leaving 12 bases between. The CDR3 here is CASSYVRSSGANVLTF. In DNA form, the CDR3 reads TGTGCCAGTAGCTACGTTAGAAGCTCTGGGGCCAACGTCCTGACTTTC.

The chain is built from TRBV7-3 and TRBJ2-3; TRBD2 aligns across 11 bases. V shed 6 bases and J 4 bases; nucleotides not matched to a gene: 6. Germline assignment: CDR1 SGHTA and CDR2 FQGTGA. The CDR3 sequence is 15 residues long. CDR3 DNA: TGTGCCAGCAGACTAGCGGGAGCCCTTTCAGATACGCAGTATTTT. Translated, it gives CASRLAGALSDTQYF. The whole variable domain, filled in from reference TRBV7-3 and TRBJ2-3, reads GAGVSQTPSNKVTEKGKYVELRCDPISGHTALYWYRQSLGQGPEFLIYFQGTGAADDSGLPNDRFFAVRPEGSVSTLKIQRTERGDSAVYLCASRLAGALSDTQYFGPGTRLTVL.

This rearrangement joins TRBV6-6 to TRBJ2-7; possible D gene TRBD1, 6 bases. Germline V gives CDR1 MNHNY, CDR2 SVGAGI (reference sequence). The CDR3 has 15 residues. Trimming left V 7 bases short and J 0 bases short, with 16 bases between. The CDR3 here is CASKLTGFTSYEQYF. The CDR3 DNA reads as TGTGCCAGCAAACTGACAGGTTTCACCTCCTACGAGCAGTACTTC.

This clone was seen a single time. The chain recombines TRBV4-1 with TRBJ1-3; 8 positions agree with TRBD1. The trim removed 3 bases at V and 1 base at J, leaving 17 bases unmatched. The V gene's germline CDR1 is MGHRA and CDR2 YSYEKL. The CDR3 has 20 residues. CDR3 nucleotide sequence: TGCGCCAGCAGCCAGCAACCGCTGGGCAGGGGGCTTATATCTGGAAACACCATATATTTT. Translating gives CASSQQPLGRGLISGNTIYF.

This chain links TRBV19 with TRBJ1-2; D uncertain. The CDR3 length is 13 residues. The ends were cut back, 6 bases at V and 6 bases at J, with 14 bases in the middle. Per germline, CDR1 LNHDA and CDR2 SQIVND (reference sequence). In DNA form, the CDR3 reads TGTGCCAGTAGCTCGGCGGGCGGGAATGGCTACACCTTC. Protein sequence: CASSSAGGNGYTF.

The sample holds one count of this clone. The chain uses TRBV28 and TRBJ1-5; D is perhaps TRBD1 (6 bases). The CDR3 covers 14 residues. The V end lost 5 bases, the J end lost 4 bases, and 12 bases lay between the germline ends. Germline V gene lookup returns CDR1 MDHEN and CDR2 SYDVKM. DNA for the CDR3: TGTGCCAGCAGTGCGGGGGGCCCTAATCAGCCCCAGCATTTT. Translated, it gives CASSAGGPNQPQHF. The variable domain in full, completed from reference TRBV28 and TRBJ1-5, reads DVKVTQSSRYLVKRTGEKVFLECVQDMDHENMFWYRQDPGLGLRLIYFSYDVKMKEKGDIPEGYSVSREKKERFSLILESASTNQTSMYLCASSAGGPNQPQHFGDGTRLSIL.

The chain joins TRBV2 to TRBJ1-2, with D hard to call. With 0 bases removed from V and 11 bases from J, the gap between germline ends came to 10 bases. Germline CDR1 is SNHLY and CDR2 is FYNNEI. CDR3 length: 12 amino acids. This CDR3 is CASSEAREGYTF. In nucleotides, the CDR3 is TGTGCCAGCAGTGAAGCGCGGGAGGGTTACACCTTC.

The chain recombines TRBV2 with TRBJ2-3, with 12 bases lining up with TRBD2. The CDR3 is 18 amino acids. Germline assignment: CDR1 SNHLY and CDR2 FYNNEI. V lost 1 base, J lost 2 bases, and 7 bases stayed unmatched. CDR3 sequence reads: CASSEGLLAGGYTDTQYF. The CDR3 region has the DNA TGTGCCAGCAGTGAAGGCTTACTAGCGGGGGGCTACACAGATACGCAGTATTTT.